This T cell receptor beta chain was captured in a study of cytotoxic CD8 clonotypes in ibrutinib-treated CLL. The data were produced by immunoSEQ multiplex PCR, yet TCRdb's version contains in-frame clones alone and is incomplete. The sample lists roughly 76,000 clones; approximately 80% were seen once. CDR1 and CDR2 from the germline V gene are MDHEN and SYDVKM. V was trimmed by 6 bases and J by 0 bases, leaving 12 bases between them. The CDR3 runs to 15 residues. As concerns this clone: Its target is not known.

Study findings and constraints: Timing of sampling differed between sustained-remission and progressing patients. Rare overall, public clonotypes shrank or held steady under therapy.

This sequence joins TRBV28 and TRBJ1-5, with D perhaps matching TRBD1 (6 bases). This receptor was obtained from a human donor with chronic lymphocytic leukemia. The input for sequencing was PBMCs, taken at disease progression, from a patient treated with ibrutinib. As DNA, the CDR3 is TGTGCCAGCAGCCGACAGGCCTATAGCAATCAGCCCCAGCATTTT. Translation: CASSRQAYSNQPQHF.